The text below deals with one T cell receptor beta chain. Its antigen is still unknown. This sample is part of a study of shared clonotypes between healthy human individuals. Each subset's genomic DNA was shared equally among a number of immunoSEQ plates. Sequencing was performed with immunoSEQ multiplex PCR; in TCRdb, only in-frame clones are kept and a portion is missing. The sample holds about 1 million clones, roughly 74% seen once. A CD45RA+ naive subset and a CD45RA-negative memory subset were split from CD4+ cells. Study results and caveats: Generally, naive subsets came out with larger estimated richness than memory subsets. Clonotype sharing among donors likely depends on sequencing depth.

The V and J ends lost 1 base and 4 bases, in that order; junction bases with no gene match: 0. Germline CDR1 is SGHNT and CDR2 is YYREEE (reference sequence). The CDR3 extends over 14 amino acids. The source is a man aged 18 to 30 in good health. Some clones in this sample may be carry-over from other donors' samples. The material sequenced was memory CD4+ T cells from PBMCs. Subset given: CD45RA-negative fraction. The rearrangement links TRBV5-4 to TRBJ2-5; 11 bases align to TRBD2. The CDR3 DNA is TGTGCCAGCAGCTTGACTAGCGGGAGAGAGACCCAGTACTTC. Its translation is CASSLTSGRETQYF. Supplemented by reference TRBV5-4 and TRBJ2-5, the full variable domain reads ETGVTQSPTHLIKTRGQQVTLRCSSQSGHNTVSWYQQALGQGPQFIFQYYREEENGRGNFPPRFSGLQFPNYSSELNVNALELDDSALYLCASSLTSGRETQYFGPGTRLLVL.